This TCR beta chain was profiled in a study of shared clonotypes between healthy human individuals. Overall study: CD8 memory received one plate per donor, CD8 naive two, CD4 memory three and CD4 naive three. Whole-study results and caveats: Non-shared clonotypes were found to have lower generation probabilities than the clonotypes that were shared by all four of the sorted-subset donors.

The CDR3 has 14 amino acids. In germline, CDR1 is MRHNA, CDR2 SNTAGT. V was clipped by 3 bases and J by 5 bases; unmatched bases: 1. CD45RA-negative memory and CD45RA+ naive subsets were split from the CD4+ cells. An even split of each subset's genomic DNA across several immunoSEQ plates was performed. Libraries were prepared by immunoSEQ multiplex PCR; TCRdb keeps only in-frame clonotypes and omits some of them. Of about 180,000 clones in the sample, roughly 91% were seen once. Points on this clone: Its antigen is not identified.

The source material was naive CD4+ T cells sorted from blood. The subset: CD45RA+ positively selected. This TCR was sampled from a woman younger than 45 in good health. The chain joins TRBV6-4 to TRBJ2-2; 9 nucleotides agree with TRBD1. As DNA, the CDR3 is TGTGCCAGCAGTGAGGGACAGGGAACCGGGGAGCTGTTTTTT. Its protein is CASSEGQGTGELFF.